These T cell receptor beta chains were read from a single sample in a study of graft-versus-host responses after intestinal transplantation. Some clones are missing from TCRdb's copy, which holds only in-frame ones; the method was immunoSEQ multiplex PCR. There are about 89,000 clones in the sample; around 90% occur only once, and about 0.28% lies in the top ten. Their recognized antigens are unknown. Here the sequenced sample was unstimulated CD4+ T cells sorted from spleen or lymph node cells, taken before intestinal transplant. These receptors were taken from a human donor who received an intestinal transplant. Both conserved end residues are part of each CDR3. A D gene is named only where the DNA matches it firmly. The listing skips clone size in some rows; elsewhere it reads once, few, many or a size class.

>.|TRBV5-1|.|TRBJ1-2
CASSFSQTGPNYGYTF
TGCGCCAGCAGCTTTAGTCAGACAGGCCCCAACTATGGCTACACCTTC
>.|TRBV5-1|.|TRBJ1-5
CASSLAGEHNQPQHF
TGCGCCAGCAGCTTGGCCGGTGAACACAATCAGCCCCAGCATTTT
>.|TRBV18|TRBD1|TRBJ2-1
CASSPQMTGQSYNEQFF
TGTGCCAGCTCACCACAAATGACAGGGCAGAGCTACAATGAGCAGTTCTTC
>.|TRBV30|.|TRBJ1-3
CAWSAAAGNTIYF
TGTGCCTGGAGTGCGGCAGCTGGAAACACCATATATTTT
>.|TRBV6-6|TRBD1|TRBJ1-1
CASSRDRSEAFF
TGTGCCAGCAGCCGGGACAGGTCTGAAGCTTTCTTT
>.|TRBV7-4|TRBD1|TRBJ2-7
CASSSYLSDRIQYF
TGTGCCAGCAGCTCCTATCTTTCGGACAGGATTCAGTACTTC
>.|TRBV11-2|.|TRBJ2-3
CASSLGGTSTDTQYF
TGTGCCAGCAGCTTGGGGGGAACTAGCACAGATACGCAGTATTTT
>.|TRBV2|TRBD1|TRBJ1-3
CATSGGQGIVRAQNTIYF
TGTGCCACCTCGGGGGGACAGGGTATCGTCCGAGCCCAGAACACCATATATTTT
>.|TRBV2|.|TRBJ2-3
CASDPYGFGQYF
TGTGCCAGCGATCCCTATGGGTTCGGGCAGTATTTT
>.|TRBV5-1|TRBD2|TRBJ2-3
CASSTMGLAGGYTDTQYF
TGCGCCAGCAGCACCATGGGACTAGCGGGAGGGTACACAGATACGCAGTATTTT
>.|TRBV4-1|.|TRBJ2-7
CASSQEVGRAQHYEQYF
TGCGCCAGCAGCCAAGAAGTAGGTAGGGCCCAACACTACGAGCAGTACTTC
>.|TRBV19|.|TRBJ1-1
CASSIRGVNTEAFF
TGTGCCAGTAGTATCCGGGGGGTAAACACTGAAGCTTTCTTT
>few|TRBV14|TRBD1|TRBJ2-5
CASSPGTVQETQYF
TGTGCCAGCAGCCCCGGGACAGTCCAAGAGACCCAGTACTTC
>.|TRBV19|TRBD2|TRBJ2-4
CASSISSGRTTF
TGTGCCAGTAGTATAAGTAGCGGGAGGACCACTTTC
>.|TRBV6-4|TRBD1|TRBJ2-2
CASRPHNVQDRGHTGELFF
TGTGCCAGCAGGCCTCATAACGTTCAGGACAGGGGGCACACCGGGGAGCTGTTTTTT
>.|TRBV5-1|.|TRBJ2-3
CASSLVVGLYTDTQYF
TGCGCCAGCAGCTTGGTGGTCGGACTTTACACAGATACGCAGTATTTT
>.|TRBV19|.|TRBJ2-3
CASHNPGGSTDTQYF
TGTGCCAGTCACAATCCCGGCGGGAGCACAGATACGCAGTATTTT
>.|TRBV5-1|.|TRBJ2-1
CASSRPAPGLDNEQFF
TGCGCCAGCAGCCGGCCGGCCCCTGGGCTAGACAATGAGCAGTTCTTC
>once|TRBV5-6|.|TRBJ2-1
CASSPPGASYNEQFF
TGTGCCAGCAGCCCCCCCGGGGCATCCTACAATGAGCAGTTCTTC
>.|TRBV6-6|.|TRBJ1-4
CASSFPGQGEKLFF
TGTGCCAGCAGTTTCCCGGGACAAGGGGAAAAACTGTTTTTT
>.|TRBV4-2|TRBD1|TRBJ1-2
CASSQVLGTGAGYTF
TGTGCCAGCAGCCAAGTCCTAGGGACAGGGGCGGGCTACACCTTC
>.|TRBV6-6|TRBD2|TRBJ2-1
CASSPTSGSFGEQFF
TGTGCCAGCAGTCCGACTAGCGGGAGTTTCGGCGAGCAGTTCTTC
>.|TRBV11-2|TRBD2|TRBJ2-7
CASSIRHTSGSYEQYF
TGTGCCAGCAGCATTCGACACACTAGCGGGAGCTACGAGCAGTACTTC
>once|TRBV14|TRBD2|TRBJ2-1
CASSQTSGRASYNEQFF
TGTGCCAGCAGCCAGACTAGCGGGAGGGCCTCCTACAATGAGCAGTTCTTC
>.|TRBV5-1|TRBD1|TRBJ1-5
CASSSGTGNQPQHF
TGCGCCAGCAGCTCCGGGACAGGGAATCAGCCCCAGCATTTT
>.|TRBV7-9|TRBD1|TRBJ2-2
CASSPPDRAWTGELFF
TGTGCCAGCAGCCCCCCCGACAGGGCATGGACCGGGGAGCTGTTTTTT
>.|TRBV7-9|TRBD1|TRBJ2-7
CASSLITGTGYEQYF
TGTGCCAGCAGCTTAATCACCGGGACAGGATACGAGCAGTACTTC
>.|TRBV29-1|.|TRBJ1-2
CSVGGGTGYGYTF
TGCAGCGTGGGAGGTGGGACGGGCTATGGCTACACCTTC
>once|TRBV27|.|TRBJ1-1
CASSFRRTLGTEAFF
TGTGCCAGCAGTTTCCGACGGACCCTGGGCACTGAAGCTTTCTTT
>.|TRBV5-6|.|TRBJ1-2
CASSRTDGQGYGYTF
TGTGCCAGCAGCCGAACCGACGGTCAGGGCTATGGCTACACCTTC
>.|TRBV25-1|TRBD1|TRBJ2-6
CASSYIRTGNGANVLTF
TGTGCCAGCAGTTACATCCGGACAGGGAACGGGGCCAACGTCCTGACTTTC
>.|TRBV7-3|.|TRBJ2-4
CASSPQGLAKNIQYF
TGTGCCAGCAGCCCCCAGGGCTTAGCCAAAAACATTCAGTACTTC
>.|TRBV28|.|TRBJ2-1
CASRLLAPNEQFF
TGTGCCAGCAGACTACTAGCTCCGAATGAGCAGTTCTTC
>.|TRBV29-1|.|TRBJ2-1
CSVDPPGSSYNEQFF
TGCAGCGTTGACCCGCCTGGGAGCTCCTACAATGAGCAGTTCTTC
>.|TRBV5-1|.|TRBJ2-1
CASSPLGDEQFF
TGCGCCAGCAGCCCCCTCGGCGATGAGCAGTTCTTC
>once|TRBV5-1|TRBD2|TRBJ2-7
CASSQNPLVSGSYEQYF
TGCGCCAGCAGCCAAAACCCCCTTGTTAGCGGGAGCTACGAGCAGTACTTC
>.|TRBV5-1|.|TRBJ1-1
CASSFSRTADLNTEAFF
TGCGCCAGCAGCTTTTCCCGGACCGCGGATTTGAACACTGAAGCTTTCTTT
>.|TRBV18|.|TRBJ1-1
CASSPQQGKGRGTEAFF
TGTGCCAGCTCACCTCAGCAGGGGAAAGGACGGGGCACTGAAGCTTTCTTT
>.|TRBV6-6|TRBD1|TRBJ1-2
CASSKGGGIYGYTF
TGTGCCAGCAGTAAAGGGGGCGGCATCTATGGCTACACCTTC
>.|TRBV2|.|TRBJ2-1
CASRPQGNEQFF
TGTGCCAGCAGACCCCAGGGGAATGAGCAGTTCTTC
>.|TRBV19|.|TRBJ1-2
CASSLSPQNYGYTF
TGTGCCAGTAGTCTATCCCCGCAGAACTATGGCTACACCTTC
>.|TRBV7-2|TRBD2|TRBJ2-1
CASSLVFGLARGNEQFF
TGTGCCAGCAGCTTAGTTTTTGGACTAGCACGTGGCAATGAGCAGTTCTTC
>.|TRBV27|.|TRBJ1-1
CASSLLPTGNTEAFF
TGTGCCAGCAGTTTATTGCCGACAGGGAACACTGAAGCTTTCTTT
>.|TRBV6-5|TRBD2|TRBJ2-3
CASSGTRAAGQYF
TGTGCCAGCAGTGGGACTAGAGCTGCCGGGCAGTATTTT
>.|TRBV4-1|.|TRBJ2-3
CASSQVLAADTQYF
TGCGCCAGCAGCCAAGTCCTGGCCGCAGATACGCAGTATTTT
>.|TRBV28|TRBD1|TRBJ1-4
CATNAGTGSEKLFF
TGTGCCACCAATGCCGGGACAGGGAGTGAAAAACTGTTTTTT
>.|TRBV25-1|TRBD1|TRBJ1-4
CASSEYGTGINEKLFF
TGTGCCAGCAGTGAATACGGGACAGGGATTAATGAAAAACTGTTTTTT